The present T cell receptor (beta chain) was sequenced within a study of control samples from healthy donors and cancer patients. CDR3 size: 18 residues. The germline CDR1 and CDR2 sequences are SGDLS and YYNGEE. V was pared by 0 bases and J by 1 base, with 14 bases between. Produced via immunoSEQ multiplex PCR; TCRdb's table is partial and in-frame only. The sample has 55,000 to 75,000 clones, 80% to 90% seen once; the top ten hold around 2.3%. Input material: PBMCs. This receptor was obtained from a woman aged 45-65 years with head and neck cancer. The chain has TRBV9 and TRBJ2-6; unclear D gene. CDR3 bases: TGTGCCAGCAGCGTAGGGATAGGGATGGAATCTGGGGCCAACGTCCTGACTTTC. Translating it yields CASSVGIGMESGANVLTF.